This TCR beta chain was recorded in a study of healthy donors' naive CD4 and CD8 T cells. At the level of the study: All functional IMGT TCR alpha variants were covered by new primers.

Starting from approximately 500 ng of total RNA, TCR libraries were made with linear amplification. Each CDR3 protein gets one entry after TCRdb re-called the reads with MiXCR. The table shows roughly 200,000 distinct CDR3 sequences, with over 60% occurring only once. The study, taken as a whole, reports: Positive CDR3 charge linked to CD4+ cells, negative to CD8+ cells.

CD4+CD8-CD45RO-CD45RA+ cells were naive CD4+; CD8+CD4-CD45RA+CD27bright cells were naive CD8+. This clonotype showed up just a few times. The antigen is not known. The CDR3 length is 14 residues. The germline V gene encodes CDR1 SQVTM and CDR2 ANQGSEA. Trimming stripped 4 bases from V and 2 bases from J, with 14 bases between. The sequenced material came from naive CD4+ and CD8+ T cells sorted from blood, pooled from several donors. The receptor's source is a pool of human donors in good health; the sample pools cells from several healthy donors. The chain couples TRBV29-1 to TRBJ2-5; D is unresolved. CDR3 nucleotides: TGCAGCGTTGCCGATGGGCCACTTCAAGAGACCCAGTACTTC. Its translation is CSVADGPLQETQYF.